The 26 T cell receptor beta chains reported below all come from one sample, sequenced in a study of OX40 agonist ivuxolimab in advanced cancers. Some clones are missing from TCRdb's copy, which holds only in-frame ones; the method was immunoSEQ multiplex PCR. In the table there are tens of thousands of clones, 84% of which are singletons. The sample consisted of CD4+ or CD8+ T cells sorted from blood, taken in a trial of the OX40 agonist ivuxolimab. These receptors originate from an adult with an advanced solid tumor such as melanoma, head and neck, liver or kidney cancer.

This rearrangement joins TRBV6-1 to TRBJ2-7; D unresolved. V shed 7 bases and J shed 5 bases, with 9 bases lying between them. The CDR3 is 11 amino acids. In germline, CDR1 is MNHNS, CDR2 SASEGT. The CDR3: CASNRIHEQYF. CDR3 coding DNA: TGTGCCAGCAACCGAATCCACGAGCAGTACTTC.

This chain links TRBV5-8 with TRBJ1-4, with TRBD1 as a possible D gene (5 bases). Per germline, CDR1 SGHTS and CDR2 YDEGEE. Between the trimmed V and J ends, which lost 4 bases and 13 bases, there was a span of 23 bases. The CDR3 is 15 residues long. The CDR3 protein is CASSLATTQAGGLFF. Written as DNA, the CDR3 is TGTGCCAGCAGCCTGGCGACGACACAGGCCGGGGGACTGTTTTTT.

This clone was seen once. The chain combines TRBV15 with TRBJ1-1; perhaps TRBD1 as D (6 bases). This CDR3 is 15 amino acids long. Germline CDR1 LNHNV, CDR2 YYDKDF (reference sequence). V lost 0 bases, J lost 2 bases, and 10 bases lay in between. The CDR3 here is CATSRDPGVNTEAFF. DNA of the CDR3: TGTGCCACCAGCAGAGATCCAGGGGTTAACACTGAAGCTTTCTTT.

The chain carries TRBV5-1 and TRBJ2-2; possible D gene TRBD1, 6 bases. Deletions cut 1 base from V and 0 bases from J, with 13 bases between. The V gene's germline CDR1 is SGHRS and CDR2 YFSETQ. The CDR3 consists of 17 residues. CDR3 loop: CASSLTFRTANTGELFF. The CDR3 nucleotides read TGCGCCAGCAGCTTGACATTCCGGACAGCGAACACCGGGGAGCTGTTTTTT.

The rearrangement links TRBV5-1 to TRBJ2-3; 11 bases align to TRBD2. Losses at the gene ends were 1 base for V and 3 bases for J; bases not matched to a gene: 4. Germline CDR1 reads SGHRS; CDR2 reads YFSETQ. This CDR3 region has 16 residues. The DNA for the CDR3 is TGCGCCAGCAGCTTGCCCTTAGCGGGGGGGACAGATACGCAGTATTTT. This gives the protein CASSLPLAGGTDTQYF.

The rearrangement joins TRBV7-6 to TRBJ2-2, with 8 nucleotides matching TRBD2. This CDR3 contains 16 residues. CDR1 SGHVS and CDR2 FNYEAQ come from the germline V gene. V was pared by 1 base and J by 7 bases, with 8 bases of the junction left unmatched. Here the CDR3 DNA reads TGTGCCAGCAGCTTAGATCGCGGGGGGACGGTCGGGGAGCTGTTTTTT. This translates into CASSLDRGGTVGELFF.

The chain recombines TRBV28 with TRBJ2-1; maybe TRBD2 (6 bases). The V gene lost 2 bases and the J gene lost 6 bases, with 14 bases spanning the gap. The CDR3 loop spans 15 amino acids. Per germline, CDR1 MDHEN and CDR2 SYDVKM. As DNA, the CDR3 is TGTGCCAGCAGTTTAATAGGGAGGTTACTCAATGAGCAGTTCTTC. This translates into CASSLIGRLLNEQFF.

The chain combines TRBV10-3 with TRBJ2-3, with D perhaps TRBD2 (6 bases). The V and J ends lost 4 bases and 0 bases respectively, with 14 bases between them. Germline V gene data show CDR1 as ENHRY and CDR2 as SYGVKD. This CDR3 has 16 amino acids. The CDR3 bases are TGTGCCATCAGTGGGGGGACTGGTGCTAGCACAGATACGCAGTATTTT. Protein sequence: CAISGGTGASTDTQYF.

The CDR3, as DNA: TGTGCCGCCCGGGACAGACAAACCACAGATACGCAGTATTTT. Amino acids: CAARDRQTTDTQYF. This sequence joins TRBV10-3 and TRBJ2-3; 7 bases fit TRBD1. With V trimmed by 11 bases and J by 2 bases, 10 bases remained unmatched. The CDR3 consists of 14 residues. Germline loops: CDR1 ENHRY, CDR2 SYGVKD.

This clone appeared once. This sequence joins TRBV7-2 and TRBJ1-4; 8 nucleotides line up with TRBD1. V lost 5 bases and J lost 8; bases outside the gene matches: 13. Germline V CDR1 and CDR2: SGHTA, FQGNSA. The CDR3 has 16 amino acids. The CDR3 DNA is TGTGCCAGCAGCCAGGACAGGGTCCCCCGGGGGGAAAAACTGTTTTTT. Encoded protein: CASSQDRVPRGEKLFF.

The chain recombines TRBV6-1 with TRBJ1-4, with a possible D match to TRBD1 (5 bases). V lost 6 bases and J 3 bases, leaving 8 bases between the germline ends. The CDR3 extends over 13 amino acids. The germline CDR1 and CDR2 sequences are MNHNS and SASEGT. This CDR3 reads CASRKTANEKLFF. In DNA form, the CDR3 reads TGTGCCAGCAGAAAGACAGCTAATGAAAAACTGTTTTTT.

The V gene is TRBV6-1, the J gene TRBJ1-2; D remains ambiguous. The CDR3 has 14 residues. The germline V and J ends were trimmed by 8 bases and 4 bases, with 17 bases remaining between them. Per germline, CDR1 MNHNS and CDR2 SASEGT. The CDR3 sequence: CASGVGGSVYGYTF. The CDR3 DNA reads TGTGCCAGCGGGGTTGGAGGGTCGGTCTATGGCTACACCTTC.

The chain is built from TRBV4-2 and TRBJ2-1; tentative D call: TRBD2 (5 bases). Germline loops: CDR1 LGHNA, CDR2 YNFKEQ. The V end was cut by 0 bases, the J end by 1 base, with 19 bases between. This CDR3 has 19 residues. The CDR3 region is CASSQEIQGGRRSYNEQFF. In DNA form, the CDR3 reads TGTGCCAGCAGCCAAGAAATCCAAGGTGGGAGAAGGTCCTACAATGAGCAGTTCTTC.

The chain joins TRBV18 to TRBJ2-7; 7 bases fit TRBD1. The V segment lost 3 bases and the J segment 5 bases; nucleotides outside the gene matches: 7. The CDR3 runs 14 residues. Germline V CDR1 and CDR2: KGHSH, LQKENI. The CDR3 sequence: CASSPYADRDEQYF. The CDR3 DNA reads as TGTGCCAGCTCACCTTACGCTGACAGGGACGAGCAGTACTTC.

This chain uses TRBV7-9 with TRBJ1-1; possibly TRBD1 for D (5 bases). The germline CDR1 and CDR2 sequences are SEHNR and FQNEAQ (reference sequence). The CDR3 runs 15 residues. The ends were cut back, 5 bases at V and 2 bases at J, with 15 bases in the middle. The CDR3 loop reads CASSETGRPNTEAFF. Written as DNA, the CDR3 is TGTGCCAGCAGCGAGACGGGACGGCCTAACACTGAAGCTTTCTTT. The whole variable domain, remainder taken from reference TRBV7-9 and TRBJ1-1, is DTGVSQNPRHKITKRGQNVTFRCDPISEHNRLYWYRQTLGQGPEFLTYFQNEAQLEKSRLLSDRFSAERPKGSFSTLEIQRTEQGDSAMYLCASSETGRPNTEAFFGQGTRLTVV.

CDR3 residues: CASSPIETGVVSYNSPLHF. In DNA, the CDR3 is TGTGCCAGCTCACCCATAGAGACAGGAGTTGTCTCCTATAATTCACCCCTCCACTTT. The chain recombines TRBV18 with TRBJ1-6; a possible D gene is TRBD1 (6 bases). The ends were cut back, 3 bases at V and 0 bases at J, with 18 bases in the middle. Per the germline V gene, CDR1 is KGHSH and CDR2 is LQKENI. The CDR3 loop spans 19 amino acids.

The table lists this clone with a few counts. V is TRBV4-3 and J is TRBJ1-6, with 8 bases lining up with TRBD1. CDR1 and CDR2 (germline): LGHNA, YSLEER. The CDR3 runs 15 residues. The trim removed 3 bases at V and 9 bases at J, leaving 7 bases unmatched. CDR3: CASSQDRVRGSPLHF. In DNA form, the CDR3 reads TGCGCCAGCAGCCAGGACAGGGTGCGTGGTTCACCCCTCCACTTT.

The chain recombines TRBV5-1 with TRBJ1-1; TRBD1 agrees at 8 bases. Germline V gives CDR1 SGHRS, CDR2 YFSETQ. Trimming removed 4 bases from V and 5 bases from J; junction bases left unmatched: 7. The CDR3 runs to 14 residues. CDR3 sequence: CASSTQGARTEAFF. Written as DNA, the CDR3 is TGCGCCAGCAGCACCCAGGGGGCGCGGACTGAAGCTTTCTTT.

The CDR3 DNA follows: TGTGCCAGCACGGGACTAGCGAACGAGCAGTACTTC. This encodes CASTGLANEQYF. This chain joins TRBV6-5 and TRBJ2-7; TRBD2 agrees at 10 bases. V dropped 7 bases and J dropped 5; count of bases not matched to a gene: 2. This CDR3 has 12 residues. The germline CDR1 and CDR2 sequences are MNHEY and SVGAGI.

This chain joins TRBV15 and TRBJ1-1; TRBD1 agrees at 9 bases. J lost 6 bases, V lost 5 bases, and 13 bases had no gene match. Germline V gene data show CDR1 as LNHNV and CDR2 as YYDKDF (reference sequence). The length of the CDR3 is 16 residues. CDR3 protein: CATSFYTIQGAPEAFF. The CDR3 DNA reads TGTGCCACCAGCTTTTATACCATACAGGGGGCGCCTGAAGCTTTCTTT. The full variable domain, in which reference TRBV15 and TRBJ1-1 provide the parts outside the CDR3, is DAMVIQNPRYQVTQFGKPVTLSCSQTLNHNVMYWYQQKSSQAPKLLFHYYDKDFNNEADTPDNFQSRRPNTSFCFLDIRSPGLGDTAMYLCATSFYTIQGAPEAFFGQGTRLTVV.

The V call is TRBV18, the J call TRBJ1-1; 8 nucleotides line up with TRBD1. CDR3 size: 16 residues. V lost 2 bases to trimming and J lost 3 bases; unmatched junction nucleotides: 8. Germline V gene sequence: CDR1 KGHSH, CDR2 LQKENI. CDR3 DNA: TGTGCCAGCTCACCAGGACAGGGACTAGGGGACACTGAAGCTTTCTTT. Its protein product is CASSPGQGLGDTEAFF.

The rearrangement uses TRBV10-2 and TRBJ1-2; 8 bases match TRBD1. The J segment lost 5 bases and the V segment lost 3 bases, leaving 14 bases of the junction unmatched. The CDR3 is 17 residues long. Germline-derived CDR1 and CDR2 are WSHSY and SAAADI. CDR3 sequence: CASSEIAQGASFYGYTF. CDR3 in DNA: TGCGCCAGCAGTGAAATAGCGCAGGGGGCTTCCTTTTATGGCTACACCTTC.

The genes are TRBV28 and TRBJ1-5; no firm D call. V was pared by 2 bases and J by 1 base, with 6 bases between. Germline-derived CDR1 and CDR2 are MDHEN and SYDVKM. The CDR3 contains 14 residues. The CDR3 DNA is TGTGCCAGCAGTTTACTTGGGAGCAATCAGCCCCAGCATTTT. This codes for CASSLLGSNQPQHF.

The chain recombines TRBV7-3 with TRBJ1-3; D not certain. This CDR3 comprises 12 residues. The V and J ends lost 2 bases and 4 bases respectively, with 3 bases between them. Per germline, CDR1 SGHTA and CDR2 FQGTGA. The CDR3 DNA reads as TGTGCCAGCAGCTTAGGGGGAAACACCATATATTTT. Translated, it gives CASSLGGNTIYF.

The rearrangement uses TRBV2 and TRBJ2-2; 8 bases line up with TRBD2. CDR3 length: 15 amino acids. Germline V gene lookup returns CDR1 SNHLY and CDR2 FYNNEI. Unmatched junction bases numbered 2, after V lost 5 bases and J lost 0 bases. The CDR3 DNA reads TGTGCCAGCAGTTTTAGCGGGGCGAACACCGGGGAGCTGTTTTTT. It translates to CASSFSGANTGELFF.

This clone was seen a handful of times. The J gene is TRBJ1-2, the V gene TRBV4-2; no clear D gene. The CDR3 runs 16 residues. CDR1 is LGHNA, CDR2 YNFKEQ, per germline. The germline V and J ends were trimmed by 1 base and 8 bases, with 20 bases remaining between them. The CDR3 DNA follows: TGTGCCAGCAGCCAAGGCGATGCCAGAGGAGGCGGGGGCTACACCTTC. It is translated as CASSQGDARGGGGYTF.